A single sample gave rise to the 7 T cell receptor beta chains below, sequenced in a study of shared clonotypes between healthy human individuals. Libraries were prepared by immunoSEQ multiplex PCR; TCRdb keeps only in-frame clonotypes and omits some of them. The repertoire holds approximately 720,000 clones, with about 91% as singletons. Naive CD8 cells lacked CD45RO and underwent positive selection for CCR7, leaving out terminally differentiated effector memory CD45RA+ cells. Sequences were obtained from naive CD8+ T cells sorted from blood. The origin of the receptors is a man aged 25 to 45 in good health.

The CDR3 coding sequence is TGCAGCGCACCGGGACAGGGGGCATTGGGTGGCTACACCTTC. Protein sequence: CSAPGQGALGGYTF. The J gene is TRBJ1-2, the V gene TRBV29-1; 12 bases map to TRBD1. Germline V gene lookup returns CDR1 SQVTM and CDR2 ANQGSEA. The CDR3 spans 14 residues. V lost 7 bases and J lost 7; bases outside the gene matches: 10.

The chain employs TRBV5-1 and TRBJ2-2, with D uncertain. Deletions cut 9 bases from V and 0 bases from J, with 6 bases between. In germline, CDR1 is SGHRS, CDR2 YFSETQ. The CDR3 consists of 12 residues. CDR3 amino acids: CATGPNTGELFF. CDR3 coding DNA: TGCGCCACTGGCCCGAACACCGGGGAGCTGTTTTTT.

This rearrangement joins TRBV2 to TRBJ1-1, with 7 bases fitting TRBD1. CDR3 length: 14 residues. Germline V gene data show CDR1 as SNHLY and CDR2 as FYNNEI. Trimming removed 6 bases from V and 3 bases from J; junction bases left unmatched: 7. CDR3 protein: CASSLGQGDTEAFF. CDR3 DNA: TGTGCCAGCAGCCTAGGGCAGGGGGACACTGAAGCTTTCTTT.

This clone was observed once. For the CDR3, the DNA is TGCGCCAGCAGCTTAGGGGACACAAGCTCCTACAATGAGCAGTTCTTC. Protein: CASSLGDTSSYNEQFF. The chain combines TRBV5-1 with TRBJ2-1, with a possible D match to TRBD1 (6 bases). Germline CDR1 SGHRS, CDR2 YFSETQ. The CDR3 extends over 16 amino acids. V was trimmed by 2 bases and J by 0 bases, leaving 12 bases between them.

This rearrangement joins TRBV7-9 to TRBJ1-1; no clear D. The CDR3 consists of 12 residues. Trimming left V 1 base short and J 7 bases short, with 7 bases between. CDR1 is SEHNR and CDR2 is FQNEAQ in the germline V gene (reference sequence). The CDR3 here is CASSLDSVEAFF. DNA for the CDR3: TGTGCCAGCAGCTTAGATAGTGTTGAAGCTTTCTTT.

Worth noting for this clone: The same CDR3 can be traced to other DNA sequences in this sample. This chain uses TRBV27 with TRBJ2-7, with 7 nucleotides matching TRBD2. Germline V gene lookup returns CDR1 MNHEY and CDR2 SMNVEV (reference sequence). Trimming cost V 6 bases and J 0 bases; bases outside gene matches: 5. The CDR3 consists of 14 residues. CDR3 nucleotides: TGTGCCAGCAGCTCTAGCGGTGACTCCTACGAGCAGTACTTC. This encodes CASSSSGDSYEQYF.

The CDR3 here is CASGATAYEQYF. The CDR3, as DNA: TGCGCCAGCGGCGCTACGGCCTACGAGCAGTACTTC. This sequence joins TRBV10-2 and TRBJ2-7, with no clear D. The CDR3 is made up of 12 amino acids. V shed 8 bases and J shed 2 bases, with 10 bases lying between them. Germline CDR1 is WSHSY and CDR2 is SAAADI.